These 16 T cell receptor beta chains share one sample of origin, sequenced in a study of blood T cell repertoires in COVID-19. The repertoire was sequenced with immunoSEQ multiplex PCR; TCRdb's copy has only in-frame clones and lacks some. The sample carries about 54,000 clones, approximately 82% recorded once. The material sequenced was peripheral blood. These receptors were obtained from a human donor in a cohort sampled during active or convalescent COVID-19.

The V gene is TRBV19, the J gene TRBJ1-3; D is unresolved. V was shortened by 10 bases and J by 0 bases, with 10 bases between the two germline ends. Germline loops: CDR1 LNHDA, CDR2 SQIVND (reference sequence). The CDR3 is 13 residues long. CDR3 bases: TGTGCCACCCGACACAGCTCTGGAAACACCATATATTTT. Translation: CATRHSSGNTIYF.

This clone was seen just once. The J gene is TRBJ2-7, the V gene TRBV5-8; 7 bases fit TRBD1. The junction had 12 bases not matched to a gene; V was cut back by 4 bases and J by 5 bases. This CDR3 spans 15 amino acids. In germline, CDR1 is SGHTS, CDR2 YDEGEE. The DNA of the CDR3 is TGTGCCAGCAGCAGACGTTTAGGGGGCTGGAACGAGCAGTACTTC. Protein product: CASSRRLGGWNEQYF.

The V gene is TRBV7-2, the J gene TRBJ2-2; 8 bases agree with TRBD2. In germline, CDR1 is SGHTA, CDR2 FQGNSA. The V gene end was trimmed by 3 bases and the J gene end by 0 bases; junction bases not matched to a gene: 12. This CDR3 is built from 19 residues. The CDR3 nucleotides read TGTGCCAGCAGCTTCGATCGGACTAGCTCCTGGGCGAACACCGGGGAGCTGTTTTTT. It translates to CASSFDRTSSWANTGELFF.

CDR3 protein: CASSSRGSYNEQFF. CDR3 nucleotides: TGTGCCAGCAGCTCGAGGGGGTCCTACAATGAGCAGTTCTTC. The chain uses TRBV7-2 and TRBJ2-1; D is possibly TRBD1 (6 bases). The CDR3 loop spans 14 amino acids. CDR1 and CDR2 from the germline V gene are SGHTA and FQGNSA. Trimming shortened V by 4 bases and J by 1 base, and 8 bases separated the two germline ends.

The chain joins TRBV5-5 to TRBJ2-3; TRBD1 aligns across 10 bases. The V gene end was trimmed by 0 bases and the J gene end by 5 bases; junction bases not matched to a gene: 3. The germline CDR1 and CDR2 sequences are SGHKS and YYEKEE (reference sequence). The CDR3 runs to 15 residues. As DNA, the CDR3 is TGTGCCAGCAGCTTGGGACAGGGGGCTGGAGATACGCAGTATTTT. It codes for CASSLGQGAGDTQYF.

The chain is built from TRBV4-2 and TRBJ2-2; TRBD2 agrees at 7 bases. This CDR3 contains 16 residues. Germline CDR1 LGHNA, CDR2 YNFKEQ. V shed 0 bases and J 3 bases; nucleotides not matched to a gene: 4. CDR3 amino acids: CASSQDGLADTGELFF. Here the CDR3 DNA reads TGTGCCAGCAGCCAAGATGGGCTAGCGGACACCGGGGAGCTGTTTTTT.

The CDR3 coding sequence is TGTGCCAGCAGCTTAGAGGCCGGACAAGGGAACTCACCCCTCCACTTT. Translated, it gives CASSLEAGQGNSPLHF. This chain joins TRBV11-2 and TRBJ1-6, with D perhaps TRBD1 (5 bases). This CDR3 region has 16 residues. Germline CDR1 SGHAT, CDR2 FQNNGV. Trimming left V 0 bases short and J 10 bases short, with 16 bases between.

The chain employs TRBV7-3 and TRBJ2-7; D uncertain. Trimming removed 2 bases at V and 0 bases at J, with 11 bases between. This CDR3 contains 15 residues. Germline V gene sequence: CDR1 SGHTA, CDR2 FQGTGA. CDR3 in amino acids: CASSLDMGDSYEQYF. The CDR3 region has the DNA TGTGCCAGCAGCTTAGACATGGGTGACTCCTACGAGCAGTACTTC.

This sequence joins TRBV4-3 and TRBJ2-6; 8 nucleotides match TRBD1. J gave up 0 bases and V 4 bases, and 5 bases lay outside the gene matches. CDR3 length: 17 residues. In germline, CDR1 is LGHNA, CDR2 YSLEER. CDR3 protein: CASSPTGTGSGANVLTF. CDR3 DNA sequence: TGCGCCAGCAGCCCCACCGGGACAGGCTCTGGGGCCAACGTCCTGACTTTC.

The chain joins TRBV11-2 to TRBJ1-2, with TRBD1 as a possible D gene (5 bases). Germline V gene lookup returns CDR1 SGHAT and CDR2 FQNNGV. Trimming cost V 0 bases and J 11 bases, with 19 bases left between them. The CDR3 is 15 residues long. The CDR3 loop is CASSLDGRGSLWYTF. The CDR3 bases are TGTGCCAGCAGCTTAGATGGGAGGGGATCGTTGTGGTACACCTTC. Full variable domain (outside the CDR3, taken from reference TRBV11-2 and TRBJ1-2): EAGVAQSPRYKIIEKRQSVAFWCNPISGHATLYWYQQILGQGPKLLIQFQNNGVVDDSQLPKDRFSAERLKGVDSTLKIQPAKLEDSAVYLCASSLDGRGSLWYTFGSGTRLTVV.

The V and J genes are TRBV29-1 and TRBJ2-2; 11 bases align to TRBD2. CDR3 length: 15 residues. Germline CDR1 SQVTM, CDR2 ANQGSEA. V was clipped by 5 bases and J by 4 bases; unmatched bases: 6. The CDR3 reads CSVFLAGGLTGELFF. CDR3 nucleotide sequence: TGCAGCGTTTTCCTAGCGGGGGGTCTCACCGGGGAGCTGTTTTTT.

The count of this clone is one. The chain links TRBV21-1 to TRBJ2-7; no check of the table's D call, TRBD1, against the DNA was made. TRBV21-1 is a known pseudogene. The length of the CDR3 is 15 residues. For the CDR3, the DNA is TGTGCCAGCAGCGCTTTCGGGACAGGGGGCCACGAGCAGTACTTC. It specifies CASSAFGTGGHEQYF.

The chain employs TRBV4-3 and TRBJ1-6; D gene unclear. V gave up 0 bases and J gave up 0 bases, with 9 bases separating them. Germline CDR1 and CDR2: LGHNA and YSLEER. The CDR3 runs to 17 residues. Written as DNA, the CDR3 is TGCGCCAGCAGCCAAGATTACCCCAGCTCCTATAATTCACCCCTCCACTTT. This translates into CASSQDYPSSYNSPLHF.

The chain is built from TRBV7-9 and TRBJ1-2, with TRBD1 identical over 10 bases. Germline values: CDR1 SEHNR, CDR2 FQNEAQ (reference sequence). The CDR3 loop spans 15 amino acids. Trimming cost V 5 bases and J 4 bases; bases outside gene matches: 7. The CDR3 bases are TGTGCCAGCAGCAAGGCGGGACAGGGGCTCTATGGCTACACCTTC. Its translation: CASSKAGQGLYGYTF.

The chain has TRBV5-1 and TRBJ1-3, with 9 bases identical to TRBD1. The CDR3 runs to 17 residues. The J segment lost 0 bases and the V segment lost 4 bases, leaving 8 bases of the junction unmatched. CDR1 and CDR2 (germline): SGHRS, YFSETQ. The CDR3 DNA reads TGCGCCAGCAGCCCGGGGGACAGGGACTACTCTGGAAACACCATATATTTT. It translates to CASSPGDRDYSGNTIYF. The full variable domain, completed using reference TRBV5-1 and TRBJ1-3, is KAGVTQTPRYLIKTRGQQVTLSCSPISGHRSVSWYQQTPGQGLQFLFEYFSETQRNKGNFPGRFSGRQFSNSRSEMNVSTLELGDSALYLCASSPGDRDYSGNTIYFGEGSWLTVV.

This clone was detected once. This sequence joins TRBV27 and TRBJ1-5; 9 nucleotides align to TRBD1. Germline V gene sequence: CDR1 MNHEY, CDR2 SMNVEV (reference sequence). Germline trimming cut 5 bases from V and 0 bases from J; bases unmatched to any gene: 14. The CDR3 length is 19 residues. CDR3 loop: CASSPDRGDTIGSNQPQHF. The CDR3 DNA follows: TGTGCCAGCAGTCCGGACAGGGGTGATACAATTGGTAGCAATCAGCCCCAGCATTTT.